Following are 28 T cell receptor beta chains from one sample sequenced in a study of T cell responses to AZD1222 COVID-19 vaccine. The protocol was immunoSEQ multiplex PCR, while the TCRdb copy is restricted to in-frame clones and leaves out a portion. This sample has 150,000 to 200,000 clones, with about nine tenths found just once. The sample in question was peripheral blood, obtained on day 0 of AZD1222 vaccination. All receptors derive from an adult in good health.

The chain combines TRBV2 with TRBJ2-7; D gene unclear. The V and J ends lost 1 base and 1 base respectively, with 5 bases between them. Germline V gene lookup returns CDR1 SNHLY and CDR2 FYNNEI. The CDR3 is made up of 13 amino acids. CDR3 sequence reads: CASSEVISYEQYF. CDR3 bases: TGTGCCAGCAGTGAAGTCATTTCCTACGAGCAGTACTTC.

This chain links TRBV7-2 with TRBJ2-7; possibly TRBD1 for D (6 bases). The CDR3 runs to 16 residues. Looked up from germline, CDR1 is SGHTA and CDR2 is FQGNSA. V was pared by 3 bases and J by 2 bases, with 17 bases between. This CDR3 is CASSFPPGHQTYEQYF. CDR3 DNA: TGTGCCAGCAGCTTTCCTCCGGGACACCAAACCTACGAGCAGTACTTC.

This clone was seen just once. The rearrangement links TRBV10-1 to TRBJ2-1, with D perhaps matching TRBD2 (7 bases). Germline CDR1 reads WNHNN; CDR2 reads SYGVQD (reference sequence). The V end was cut by 10 bases, the J end by 9 bases, with 28 bases between. This CDR3 has 16 amino acids. The CDR3 sequence: CATRGGRAGNSGEQFF. DNA of the CDR3: TGCGCCACCAGAGGGGGGAGGGCCGGTAACTCTGGTGAGCAGTTCTTC.

The rearrangement joins TRBV5-1 to TRBJ2-3, with D tentatively TRBD2 (5 bases). CDR1 and CDR2 from the germline V gene are SGHRS and YFSETQ. V was pared by 4 bases and J by 2 bases, with 11 bases between. The length of the CDR3 is 14 residues. Here the CDR3 reads CASSGGLTTDTQYF. The CDR3 nucleotides are TGCGCCAGCAGCGGCGGGCTAACCACAGATACGCAGTATTTT.

This chain uses TRBV7-2 with TRBJ1-2; no reliable D call. This CDR3 comprises 15 residues. V was pared by 5 bases and J by 7 bases, with 20 bases between. Germline assignment: CDR1 SGHTA and CDR2 FQGNSA. CDR3 DNA: TGTGCCAGCAGCCTACCTGACGTTTGGGGTAGTGGCTACACCTTC. It codes for CASSLPDVWGSGYTF.

The chain uses TRBV7-2 and TRBJ1-6; D uncertain. The CDR3 runs 14 residues. Germline V gene sequence: CDR1 SGHTA, CDR2 FQGNSA. The V end lost 3 bases, the J end lost 5 bases, and 8 bases lay between the germline ends. Here the CDR3 reads CASSLGSNNSPLHF. CDR3 coding DNA: TGTGCCAGCAGCTTGGGCAGTAATAATTCACCCCTCCACTTT.

The rearrangement uses TRBV28 and TRBJ1-5; tentatively, D is TRBD1 (6 bases). The V end lost 6 bases, the J end lost 7 bases, and 16 bases lay between the germline ends. There are 14 residues in the CDR3. The V gene's germline CDR1 is MDHEN and CDR2 SYDVKM. The chain's CDR3 is CASSLQGWGQPQHF. The CDR3 nucleotides are TGTGCCAGCAGCCTACAGGGTTGGGGACAGCCCCAGCATTTT.

The chain is built from TRBV27 and TRBJ2-4; 11 bases are a match to TRBD2. Trimming cost V 3 bases and J 10 bases; bases outside gene matches: 8. Germline CDR1 is MNHEY and CDR2 is SMNVEV (reference sequence). The CDR3 is 15 amino acids. The CDR3: CASSLTSGASRIQYF. The CDR3 DNA sequence: TGTGCCAGCAGTTTGACTAGCGGGGCTTCTCGGATTCAGTACTTC.

This clone has only a few counts. The chain has TRBV4-3 and TRBJ1-1; D gene uncertain. The V gene lost 0 bases and the J gene lost 0 bases, with 8 bases spanning the gap. The germline V gene encodes CDR1 LGHNA and CDR2 YSLEER. The CDR3 runs 15 residues. The CDR3 DNA sequence: TGCGCCAGCAGCCAAGAATCCGGGTTGAACACTGAAGCTTTCTTT. Amino acid sequence: CASSQESGLNTEAFF.

This clone was counted ten times or more. The CDR3 spells CASSLEGRYEQYF. DNA for the CDR3: TGCGCCAGCAGCTTGGAAGGGCGATACGAGCAGTACTTC. The chain joins TRBV5-1 to TRBJ2-7, with D uncertain. V was cut by 0 bases and J by 4 bases, with 8 bases left in between. The germline V gene has CDR1 SGHRS and CDR2 YFSETQ. The CDR3 covers 13 residues.

The chain links TRBV5-1 to TRBJ1-1; D is uncertain. The V and J ends lost 4 bases and 1 base respectively, with 11 bases between them. CDR1 is SGHRS, CDR2 YFSETQ, per germline. The CDR3 loop spans 14 amino acids. The CDR3 protein is CASSLEARNTEAFF. CDR3 DNA: TGCGCCAGCAGCCTGGAGGCGAGGAACACTGAAGCTTTCTTT. Supplemented by reference TRBV5-1 and TRBJ1-1, the full variable domain reads KAGVTQTPRYLIKTRGQQVTLSCSPISGHRSVSWYQQTPGQGLQFLFEYFSETQRNKGNFPGRFSGRQFSNSRSEMNVSTLELGDSALYLCASSLEARNTEAFFGQGTRLTVV.

CDR3 nucleotide sequence: TGTGCCAGCAGGTCTAGCGGGGGACCCTTCGATGAGCAGTTCTTC. Its protein is CASRSSGGPFDEQFF. V usage is TRBV6-5 and J usage is TRBJ2-1; 10 bases align to TRBD2. With 6 bases clipped from V and 8 bases from J, the junction kept 10 bases outside the gene matches. Germline V CDR1 and CDR2: MNHEY, SVGAGI. This CDR3 contains 15 residues.

This clone was counted a single time. The rearrangement joins TRBV3-1 (or the pseudogene TRBV3-2) to TRBJ2-1; D gene unclear. The CDR3 sequence is 18 residues long. Trimming stripped 0 bases from V and 0 bases from J, with 15 bases between. The V gene's germline CDR1 is LGHDT and CDR2 YNNKEL (reference sequence). Here the CDR3 reads CASSQDVRRSSSYNEQFF. Written as DNA, the CDR3 is TGTGCCAGCAGCCAAGACGTTCGTAGATCGAGCTCCTACAATGAGCAGTTCTTC.

The chain joins TRBV7-2 to TRBJ2-7; D may be TRBD1 (5 bases). There are 15 residues in the CDR3. V lost 4 bases and J lost 3, with 16 bases in between. The V gene's germline CDR1 is SGHTA and CDR2 FQGNSA. CDR3 loop: CASSSPRARDYEQYF. The CDR3 DNA reads TGTGCCAGCAGCTCCCCACGGGCCAGGGACTACGAGCAGTACTTC. The variable domain in full, with the rest retrieved from reference TRBV7-2 and TRBJ2-7, is GAGVSQSPSNKVTEKGKDVELRCDPISGHTALYWYRQSLGQGLEFLIYFQGNSAPDKSGLPSDRFSAERTGGSVSTLTIQRTQQEDSAVYLCASSSPRARDYEQYFGPGTRLTVT.

This chain links TRBV6-5 with TRBJ1-5, with D unclear. The germline V and J ends were trimmed by 3 bases and 1 base, with 7 bases remaining between them. The germline V gene encodes CDR1 MNHEY and CDR2 SVGAGI. This CDR3 region has 14 residues. For the CDR3, the DNA is TGTGCCAGCAGTTATAAGGGAAGCAATCAGCCCCAGCATTTT. This encodes CASSYKGSNQPQHF.

The J gene is TRBJ1-1, the V gene TRBV19; D call uncertain. This CDR3 is 12 amino acids long. V lost 3 bases, J lost 7 bases, and 9 bases lay in between. Germline CDR1 LNHDA, CDR2 SQIVND (reference sequence). CDR3 loop: CASSIPDVEAFF. In nucleotides, the CDR3 is TGTGCCAGTAGTATCCCGGACGTTGAAGCTTTCTTT.

The chain employs TRBV7-2 and TRBJ2-1; 8 bases match TRBD2. CDR3 length: 15 residues. V shed 5 bases, J shed 4 bases, and the junction held 7 bases outside the gene matches. Germline CDR1 SGHTA, CDR2 FQGNSA. This CDR3 is CASSRSGSTYNEQFF. CDR3 DNA sequence: TGTGCCAGCAGCCGGAGCGGGAGTACATACAATGAGCAGTTCTTC.

The genes are TRBV10-2 and TRBJ1-1; TRBD1 agrees at 7 bases. J gave up 4 bases and V 5 bases, and 4 bases lay outside the gene matches. The CDR3 spans 13 residues. Germline V gives CDR1 WSHSY, CDR2 SAAADI. Here the CDR3 reads CASSNTGVTEAFF. The CDR3, as DNA: TGCGCCAGCAGTAATACAGGGGTCACTGAAGCTTTCTTT.

This sequence joins TRBV27 and TRBJ2-7; no clear D. The CDR3 is made up of 13 amino acids. V was pared by 6 bases and J by 2 bases, with 11 bases between. Germline assignment: CDR1 MNHEY and CDR2 SMNVEV (reference sequence). CDR3 amino acids: CASSTRPAYEQYF. In nucleotides, the CDR3 is TGTGCCAGCAGCACCCGCCCCGCCTACGAGCAGTACTTC.

The genes are TRBV5-5 and TRBJ1-5; TRBD1 matches 7 bases. The length of the CDR3 is 15 residues. From germline, CDR1 is SGHKS and CDR2 YYEKEE (reference sequence). V was clipped by 4 bases and J by 7 bases; unmatched bases: 11. CDR3 sequence: CASSPQGGAGQPQHF. The CDR3 nucleotides read TGTGCCAGCAGCCCGCAGGGGGGCGCGGGACAGCCCCAGCATTTT.

V is TRBV6-6 and J is TRBJ1-2; D remains unclear. The V end lost 2 bases, the J end lost 0 bases, and 10 bases lay between the germline ends. The CDR3 is made up of 15 amino acids. CDR1 MNHNY and CDR2 SVGAGI come from the germline V gene (reference sequence). The CDR3 DNA sequence: TGTGCCAGCAGTTACGGAGGGTCCACTAACTATGGCTACACCTTC. This sequence encodes CASSYGGSTNYGYTF.

With regard to this clone: This same CDR3 is encoded by further DNA sequences in the sample. CDR3 region: CASSSVAGAYNEQFF. DNA of the CDR3: TGTGCCAGCAGCTCAGTAGCGGGAGCCTACAATGAGCAGTTCTTC. The V call is TRBV7-9, the J call TRBJ2-1, with 9 bases identical to TRBD2. Germline lookup yields CDR1 SEHNR and CDR2 FQNEAQ (reference sequence). The CDR3 contains 15 residues. V was pared by 4 bases and J by 2 bases, with 3 bases of the junction left unmatched.

V and J are TRBV4-1 and TRBJ2-2, with a possible D match to TRBD2 (5 bases). CDR1 MGHRA and CDR2 YSYEKL come from the germline V gene. Trimming removed 0 bases from V and 4 bases from J, with 12 bases in between. CDR3 length: 16 amino acids. The CDR3 DNA reads as TGCGCCAGCAGCCAAGAGCGGGCCAAAATCACCGGGGAGCTGTTTTTT. This translates into CASSQERAKITGELFF.

The J gene is TRBJ1-2, the V gene TRBV24-1; D may be TRBD1 (5 bases). Per the germline V gene, CDR1 is KGHDR and CDR2 is SFDVKD. The V end was cut by 5 bases, the J end by 9 bases, with 18 bases between. The CDR3 has 14 residues. In DNA form, the CDR3 reads TGTGCCACCAGTGCGCCAGGGTCATATGTGCGCTACACCTTC. This translates into CATSAPGSYVRYTF.

This chain uses TRBV19 with TRBJ1-3; D gene unclear. V gave up 5 bases and J gave up 1 base, with 15 bases separating them. Germline V gives CDR1 LNHDA, CDR2 SQIVND (reference sequence). There are 16 residues in the CDR3. This CDR3 reads CASSLDGPLSGNTIYF. CDR3 nucleotide sequence: TGTGCCAGTAGTCTCGACGGACCCCTTTCTGGAAACACCATATATTTT.

This chain uses TRBV6-6 with TRBJ1-4, with 8 positions matching TRBD1. Per the germline V gene, CDR1 is MNHNY and CDR2 is SVGAGI (reference sequence). This CDR3 has 14 amino acids. Germline trimming cut 3 bases from V and 4 bases from J; bases unmatched to any gene: 1. CDR3 loop: CASSYGQGNEKLFF. For the CDR3, the DNA is TGTGCCAGCAGTTATGGACAGGGTAATGAAAAACTGTTTTTT.

CDR3 sequence (DNA): TGTGCCAGCAGTTCTTATCGAGGGGGCGCGGGGCAGCCCCAGCATTTT. Its protein is CASSSYRGGAGQPQHF. V is TRBV6-5 and J is TRBJ1-5; 7 bases match TRBD1. The CDR3 spans 16 residues. V trimming: 4 bases; J trimming: 7 bases; junction bases outside the gene matches: 13. CDR1 is MNHEY and CDR2 is SVGAGI in the germline V gene.

CDR3 protein: CASSYAPGTYEQYF. CDR3 sequence (DNA): TGTGCCAGCAGTTACGCCCCAGGGACCTACGAGCAGTACTTC. This chain uses TRBV6-5 with TRBJ2-7; D perhaps matches TRBD1 (5 bases). Germline CDR1 and CDR2: MNHEY and SVGAGI. With 2 bases removed from V and 2 bases from J, the gap between germline ends came to 10 bases. The CDR3 runs 14 residues.